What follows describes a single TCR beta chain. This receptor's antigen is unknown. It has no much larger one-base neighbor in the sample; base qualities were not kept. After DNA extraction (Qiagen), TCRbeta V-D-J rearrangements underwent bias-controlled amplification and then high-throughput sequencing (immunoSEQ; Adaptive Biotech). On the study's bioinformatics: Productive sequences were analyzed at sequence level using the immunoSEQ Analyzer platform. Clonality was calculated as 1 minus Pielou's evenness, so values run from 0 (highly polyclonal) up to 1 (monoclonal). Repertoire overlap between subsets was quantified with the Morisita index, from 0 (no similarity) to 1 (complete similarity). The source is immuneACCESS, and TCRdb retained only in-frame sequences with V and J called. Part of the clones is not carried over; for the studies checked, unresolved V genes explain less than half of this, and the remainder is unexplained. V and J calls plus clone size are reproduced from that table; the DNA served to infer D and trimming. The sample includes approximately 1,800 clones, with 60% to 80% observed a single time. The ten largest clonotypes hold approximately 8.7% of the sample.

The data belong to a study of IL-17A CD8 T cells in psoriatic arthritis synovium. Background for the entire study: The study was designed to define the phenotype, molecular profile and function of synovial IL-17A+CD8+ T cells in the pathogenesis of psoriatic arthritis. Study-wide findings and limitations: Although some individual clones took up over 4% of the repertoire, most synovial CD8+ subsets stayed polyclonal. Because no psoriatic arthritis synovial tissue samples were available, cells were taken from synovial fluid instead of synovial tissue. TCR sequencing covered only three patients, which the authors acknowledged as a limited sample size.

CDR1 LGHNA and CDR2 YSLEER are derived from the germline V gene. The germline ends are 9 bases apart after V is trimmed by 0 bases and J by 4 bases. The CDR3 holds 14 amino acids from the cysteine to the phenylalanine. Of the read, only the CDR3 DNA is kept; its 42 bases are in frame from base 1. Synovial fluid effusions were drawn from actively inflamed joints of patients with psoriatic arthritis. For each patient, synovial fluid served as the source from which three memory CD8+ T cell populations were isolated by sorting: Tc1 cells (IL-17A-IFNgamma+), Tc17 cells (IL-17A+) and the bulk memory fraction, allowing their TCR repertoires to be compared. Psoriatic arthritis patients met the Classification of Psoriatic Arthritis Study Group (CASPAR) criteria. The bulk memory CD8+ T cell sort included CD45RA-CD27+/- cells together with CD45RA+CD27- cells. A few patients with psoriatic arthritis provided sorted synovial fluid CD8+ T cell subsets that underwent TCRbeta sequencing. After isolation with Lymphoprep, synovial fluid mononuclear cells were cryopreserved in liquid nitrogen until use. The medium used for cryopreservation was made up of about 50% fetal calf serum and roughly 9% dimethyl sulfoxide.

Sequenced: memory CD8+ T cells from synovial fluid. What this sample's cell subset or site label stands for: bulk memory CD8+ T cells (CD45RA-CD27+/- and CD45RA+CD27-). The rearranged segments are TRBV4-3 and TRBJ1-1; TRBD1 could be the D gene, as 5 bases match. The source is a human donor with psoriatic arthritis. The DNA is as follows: TGCGCCAGCAGCCAAGAGGGGCGGGGCACTGAAGCTTTCTTT. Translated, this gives CASSQEGRGTEAFF.